A single sample is the source of the 25 T cell receptor beta chains below, sequenced in a study of T cells after yellow fever vaccination. Each CDR3 protein gets one entry after TCRdb re-called the 5' RACE reads with MiXCR. The sample gives nearly 70,000 distinct CDR3 sequences, approximately 7% of which show up once; 35% to 40% is in the top ten. The sequenced sample was CD8+ T cells sorted from PBMCs, obtained more than 35 days after the first yellow fever vaccination. The receptors derive from a man younger than 35 who received the YFV17D yellow fever vaccine.

This clonotype was detected many times. CDR3 in DNA: TGTGCCAGCAGCACAGGGGTGAGGGGCCAAGAGACCCAGTACTTC. Protein: CASSTGVRGQETQYF. The chain employs TRBV12-3 or TRBV12-4 and TRBJ2-5, with 7 bases identical to TRBD1. This CDR3 is built from 15 residues. The V and J ends lost 6 bases and 1 base, in that order; junction bases with no gene match: 8.

This clonotype was observed a handful of times. The chain carries TRBV30 and TRBJ2-3; 7 bases map to TRBD1. V lost 1 base to trimming and J lost 8 bases; unmatched junction nucleotides: 0. The CDR3 extends over 11 amino acids. In germline, CDR1 is GTSNPN, CDR2 SVGIG (reference sequence). CDR3 in DNA: TGTGCCTGGAGTGAGGGGGCTACGCAGTATTTT. Its translation is CAWSEGATQYF.

On this clonotype: One end of the junction varies from germline; a read error may be responsible. This sequence joins TRBV12-3 or TRBV12-4 and TRBJ2-1; 7 nucleotides agree with TRBD1. The CDR3 has 14 residues. The CDR3 spells CASSPTGQINKQFF. The DNA for the CDR3 is TGTGCCAGCAGTCCGACAGGGCAAATCAATAAGCAGTTCTTC.

This clonotype has just a few counts. The chain joins TRBV11-1 to TRBJ2-1, with D possibly being TRBD1 (6 bases). Looked up from germline, CDR1 is SGHAT and CDR2 is FQDESV (reference sequence). The V end was cut by 1 base, the J end by 0 bases, with 19 bases between. The CDR3 loop spans 19 amino acids. CDR3 nucleotides: TGTGCCAGCAGCTTAGGCAGGGGCACGACCAGTCGCTCCTACAATGAGCAGTTCTTC. This gives the protein CASSLGRGTTSRSYNEQFF.

This clonotype was counted at least ten times. V usage is TRBV4-1 and J usage is TRBJ2-3; 9 positions match TRBD1. Germline V lookup: CDR1 MGHRA, CDR2 YSYEKL. The CDR3 has 15 residues. The V gene end was trimmed by 4 bases and the J gene end by 3 bases; junction bases not matched to a gene: 5. The CDR3 spells CASSLRDRVTDTQYF. CDR3 nucleotide sequence: TGCGCCAGCAGCCTCCGGGACAGGGTGACAGATACGCAGTATTTT.

This clonotype was picked up a small number of times. The chain recombines TRBV5-4 with TRBJ2-3; maybe TRBD1 (6 bases). Germline CDR1 and CDR2: SGHNT and YYREEE (reference sequence). V lost 4 bases and J lost 4, with 16 bases in between. The CDR3 sequence is 15 residues long. The CDR3 coding sequence is TGTGCCAGCAGCCCCAATCCCGGACAGCCAGATACGCAGTATTTT. It yields the protein CASSPNPGQPDTQYF. Supplemented by reference TRBV5-4 and TRBJ2-3, the full variable domain reads ETGVTQSPTHLIKTRGQQVTLRCSSQSGHNTVSWYQQALGQGPQFIFQYYREEENGRGNFPPRFSGLQFPNYSSELNVNALELDDSALYLCASSPNPGQPDTQYFGPGTRLTVL.

In regard to this clonotype: A much larger clone lies one base from this, so it may be a read error. The V gene is TRBV6-1, the J gene TRBJ2-7; TRBD1 agrees at 7 bases. Germline CDR1 MNHNS, CDR2 SASEGT. The CDR3 extends over 14 amino acids. CDR3 in amino acids: CASTRSGQSCEQYF. In DNA form, the CDR3 reads TGTGCCAGCACCCGCTCGGGACAGTCCTGCGAGCAGTACTTC.

This clonotype was found many times. The V and J genes are TRBV20-1 and TRBJ2-5; 12 nucleotides align to TRBD2. With V trimmed by 0 bases and J by 4 bases, 12 bases remained unmatched. Per germline, CDR1 DFQATT and CDR2 SNEGSKA (reference sequence). The CDR3 spans 18 residues. Written as DNA, the CDR3 is TGCAGTGCTAGAGACCGGCTAGCGGGGGGGCTAGGTGGAGAGACCCAGTACTTC. Translating gives CSARDRLAGGLGGETQYF.

The table lists this clonotype with many counts. The rearrangement links TRBV5-1 to TRBJ2-7, with 7 bases that match TRBD1. There are 15 residues in the CDR3. After removal of 6 bases from V and 3 bases from J, the junction contained 12 bases not matched to a gene. Per the germline V gene, CDR1 is SGHRS and CDR2 is YFSETQ. The CDR3: CASNFEGATFYEQYV. In DNA, the CDR3 is TGCGCCAGCAACTTTGAGGGGGCTACGTTCTACGAGCAGTACGTC.

This clonotype has at least ten counts. V gene TRBV7-3 combines with J gene TRBJ2-7; 7 nucleotides match TRBD2. In germline, CDR1 is SGHTA, CDR2 FQGTGA. This CDR3 comprises 15 residues. V trimming: 2 bases; J trimming: 2 bases; junction bases outside the gene matches: 6. The chain's CDR3 is CASSLRPGGTYEQYV. CDR3 in DNA: TGTGCCAGCAGCTTACGGCCGGGGGGAACCTACGAGCAGTACGTC.

This clonotype was seen a handful of times. This rearrangement joins TRBV15 to TRBJ1-5; the D gene is possibly TRBD1 (5 bases). The CDR3 is 12 amino acids. CDR1 LNHNV and CDR2 YYDKDF come from the germline V gene (reference sequence). Trimming took 8 bases from V and 6 from J, leaving 11 bases between them. In DNA form, the CDR3 reads TGTGCCACCCGTGGGGGGAGTCAGCCCCAGCATTTT. It yields the protein CATRGGSQPQHF.

This clonotype was recorded at least ten times. The gene calls are TRBV20-1 and TRBJ1-3; D is ambiguous. In germline, CDR1 is DFQATT, CDR2 SNEGSKA (reference sequence). The CDR3 totals 14 residues. Trimming removed 5 bases from V and 2 bases from J, with 13 bases in between. In nucleotides, the CDR3 is TGCAGTGCTCGCCTAAAGACAACTGGAAACACCATATATTTT. It specifies CSARLKTTGNTIYF.

This clonotype was seen only a few times. V gene TRBV12-3 or TRBV12-4 combines with J gene TRBJ1-6, with D possibly TRBD1 on 5 matching bases. This CDR3 has 14 amino acids. Trimming stripped 6 bases from V and 6 bases from J, with 12 bases between. The CDR3 sequence is CASSPTATNSPLHF. DNA for the CDR3: TGTGCCAGCAGCCCGACAGCCACTAATTCACCCCTCCACTTT.

This clonotype was counted only a few times. The chain recombines TRBV24-1 with TRBJ2-5; D is uncertain. CDR3 length: 17 residues. Per germline, CDR1 KGHDR and CDR2 SFDVKD. V lost 5 bases and J lost 0, with 18 bases in between. Written as DNA, the CDR3 is TGTGCCACCAGTGGTTTCCAGAATGGCAGGTACCAAGAGACCCAGTACTTC. Its protein is CATSGFQNGRYQETQYF.

This clonotype has ten or more counts. The chain combines TRBV27 with TRBJ1-2; maybe TRBD1 (5 bases). V lost 8 bases to trimming and J lost 8 bases, with 21 bases between them. Germline V lookup: CDR1 MNHEY, CDR2 SMNVEV (reference sequence). The CDR3 consists of 14 residues. DNA of the CDR3: TGTGCCAGCGGACTGGGGGTGGCAGGGCAAGGCTACACCTTC. Translation gives CASGLGVAGQGYTF.

This clonotype was recorded a few times. The chain recombines TRBV4-3 with TRBJ2-3, with D possibly matching TRBD1 (5 bases). The V gene's germline CDR1 is LGHNA and CDR2 YSLEER. The CDR3 is 16 residues long. Between the trimmed V and J ends, which lost 0 bases and 6 bases, there was a span of 16 bases. CDR3 sequence reads: CASSQDRAGLSDTQYF. CDR3 nucleotide sequence: TGCGCCAGCAGCCAAGATCGGGCAGGGCTCTCGGATACGCAGTATTTT.

This clonotype was found many times. The gene calls are TRBV9 and TRBJ2-3; D not certain. Germline V gives CDR1 SGDLS, CDR2 YYNGEE. Trimming cost V 0 bases and J 1 base, with 9 bases left between them. The CDR3 totals 15 residues. In nucleotides, the CDR3 is TGTGCCAGCAGCGTAGTGGGGTGGCGCACAGATACGCAGTATTTT. Protein: CASSVVGWRTDTQYF.

In this sample, this clonotype turned up many times. The chain uses TRBV10-3 and TRBJ2-7; D perhaps matches TRBD1 (5 bases). V was trimmed by 0 bases and J by 12 bases, leaving 9 bases between them. CDR1 and CDR2 from the germline V gene are ENHRY and SYGVKD. This CDR3 region has 11 residues. Written as DNA, the CDR3 is TGTGCCATCAGTGAGTCGGGGCGGTGGTACTTC. It specifies CAISESGRWYF.

This clonotype appeared many times. V is TRBV4-1 and J is TRBJ2-2; 8 bases map to TRBD2. The V gene end was trimmed by 6 bases and the J gene end by 0 bases; junction bases not matched to a gene: 9. This CDR3 contains 17 residues. Germline V lookup: CDR1 MGHRA, CDR2 YSYEKL. The CDR3 loop reads CASSHRIAGTNTGELFF. DNA for the CDR3: TGCGCCAGCAGTCATCGTATAGCGGGGACGAACACCGGGGAGCTGTTTTTT.

This clonotype was detected only a few times. The chain couples TRBV5-5 to TRBJ2-1, with 7 bases that match TRBD1. CDR3 length: 14 amino acids. J lost 6 bases, V lost 3 bases, and 6 bases had no gene match. Germline assignment: CDR1 SGHKS and CDR2 YYEKEE (reference sequence). The CDR3 nucleotides read TGTGCCAGCAGCTCACAGGGGTTTGGCAATGAGCAGTTCTTC. Its translation: CASSSQGFGNEQFF.

Ten or more counts support this clonotype. The CDR3 region is CASRIGAGELFF. CDR3 nucleotide sequence: TGCGCCAGTAGAATCGGGGCCGGGGAGCTGTTTTTT. The chain is built from TRBV5-1 and TRBJ2-2; maybe TRBD2 (5 bases). The V gene lost 8 bases and the J gene lost 6 bases, with 11 bases spanning the gap. The CDR3 loop spans 12 amino acids. Germline values: CDR1 SGHRS, CDR2 YFSETQ.

The rearrangement uses TRBV24-1 and TRBJ1-2; 9 bases match TRBD1. The CDR3 runs to 16 residues. CDR1 KGHDR and CDR2 SFDVKD come from the germline V gene. V shed 4 bases and J 4 bases; nucleotides not matched to a gene: 9. CDR3 region: CATSDPRGQGFYGYTF. In DNA, the CDR3 is TGTGCCACCAGTGACCCTCGGGGACAGGGTTTCTATGGCTACACCTTC.

This clonotype occurred many times. This chain connects TRBV4-1 to TRBJ2-7; no reliable D call. Trimming stripped 2 bases from V and 5 bases from J, with 13 bases between. Per the germline V gene, CDR1 is MGHRA and CDR2 is YSYEKL. This CDR3 contains 14 residues. Written as DNA, the CDR3 is TGCGCCAGCAGCCAATCGCAGGTCTGGAACGAGCAGTACTTC. It is translated as CASSQSQVWNEQYF.

This clonotype was seen a few times. The chain links TRBV5-1 to TRBJ1-1; D might be TRBD1 (5 bases). Looked up from germline, CDR1 is SGHRS and CDR2 is YFSETQ. Trimming left V 4 bases short and J 5 bases short, with 18 bases between. The CDR3 totals 15 residues. CDR3: CASSTYDGGETEAFF. The CDR3 coding sequence is TGCGCCAGCAGCACCTACGACGGAGGGGAAACTGAAGCTTTCTTT. The full variable domain, rest sourced from reference TRBV5-1 and TRBJ1-1, is KAGVTQTPRYLIKTRGQQVTLSCSPISGHRSVSWYQQTPGQGLQFLFEYFSETQRNKGNFPGRFSGRQFSNSRSEMNVSTLELGDSALYLCASSTYDGGETEAFFGQGTRLTVV.

In its sample, this clonotype was seen a few times. The chain employs TRBV5-1 and TRBJ1-1; possibly TRBD1 for D (5 bases). This CDR3 has 20 residues. V gave up 4 bases and J gave up 3 bases, with 31 bases separating them. In germline, CDR1 is SGHRS, CDR2 YFSETQ. The CDR3 DNA reads as TGCGCCAGCAGCGCCCGCCGTGCGGGGCCAGCCGATAGTGTTGACACTGAAGCTTTCTTT. Translated: CASSARRAGPADSVDTEAFF.